This entry concerns a single T cell receptor beta chain. The antigen is not known. This entry belongs to a study of shared clonotypes between healthy human individuals. Study at large: Three plates each covered CD4 naive and memory; CD8 naive two, CD8 memory one. Overall study findings and caveats: Generation probabilities were higher for clonotypes shared across all four sorted-subset donors than for unshared ones.

Using immunoSEQ multiplex PCR, the repertoire was profiled, and TCRdb retains in-frame clones only, with some absent. The repertoire holds about 1 million clones, with more than 65% as singletons. V shed 0 bases, J shed 8 bases, and the junction held 9 bases outside the gene matches. The germline gives CDR1 KGHSH, CDR2 LQKENI. The CDR3 extends over 16 amino acids. This chain joins TRBV18 and TRBJ2-1; 8 bases match TRBD1. Sequencing was performed on memory CD4+ T cells sorted from blood. Subset described: CD45RA-negative fraction. The receptor comes from a man aged 18 to 29 in good health. The CDR3 spells CASSPPGRGQVDEQFF. CDR3 in DNA: TGTGCCAGCTCACCACCGGGCAGGGGGCAGGTAGATGAGCAGTTCTTC.